Here is one T cell receptor beta chain with its context. As yet, its antigen is unknown. This sample was taken from a study of blood T cells in healthy people across ages. Staff drew ten milliliters of peripheral blood from each donor. Study findings and constraints: Conclusively comparing naive with antigen-experienced cells was impossible with unsorted PBMCs.

Alongside a J-beta primer mix, a sample-barcoded 5' primer served in a second PCR lasting about 7 to 11 cycles. Each cDNA molecule received a tag from a template-switch adaptor that had 12 random nucleotides. TCRdb analysed the 5' RACE reads with MiXCR anew, one entry per CDR3 protein. Of some 290,000 distinct CDR3 sequences listed, about 25% are singletons. The germline V gene has CDR1 SGHTA and CDR2 FQGNSA. CDR3 length: 14 amino acids. The V and J ends lost 3 bases and 0 bases respectively, with 6 bases between them. This clonotype was sampled from a woman between 70 and 85 years old in good health. The specimen was blood. The chain recombines TRBV7-2 with TRBJ2-1; no definite D call. For the CDR3, the DNA is TGTGCCAGCAGCTTCCCCGTCTCCTACAATGAGCAGTTCTTC. Protein product: CASSFPVSYNEQFF.